One sample yielded the 30 T cell receptor beta chains listed below, sequenced in a study of shared clonotypes between healthy human individuals. The method was immunoSEQ multiplex PCR; TCRdb's version includes in-frame clones alone and lacks a portion of them. This table has about 2.4 million clones, 90% to 95% appearing once. Sequences were obtained from naive CD4+ T cells from PBMCs. The subset denotes: CD45RA+ positively selected. All receptors come from a man aged 18 to 30 in good health. Some clones in this sample may be carry-over from other donors' samples.

About this clone: The same CDR3 can be traced to other DNA sequences in this sample. The chain joins TRBV7-9 to TRBJ2-7; perhaps TRBD1 as D (5 bases). The CDR3 contains 14 residues. Trimming took 3 bases from V and 4 from J, leaving 13 bases between them. The germline V gene encodes CDR1 SEHNR and CDR2 FQNEAQ (reference sequence). CDR3 nucleotide sequence: TGTGCCAGCAGCTTGCGGCAGGGTTCGTACGAGCAGTACTTC. Translating it yields CASSLRQGSYEQYF.

The table lists this clone with a count of one. Distinct nucleotide sequences in the sample also encode this CDR3. V gene TRBV18 combines with J gene TRBJ1-5, with D possibly TRBD1 on 5 matching bases. The germline V and J ends were trimmed by 3 bases and 3 bases, with 9 bases remaining between them. CDR1 is KGHSH and CDR2 is LQKENI in the germline V gene. This CDR3 has 14 residues. CDR3 protein: CASSPRDSNQPQHF. CDR3 DNA: TGTGCCAGCTCACCCCGGGACTCCAATCAGCCCCAGCATTTT.

The genes are TRBV6-5 and TRBJ2-5, with D possibly called TRBD1 or TRBD2 (5 bases each). The CDR3 consists of 14 residues. Trimming pared 2 bases from V and 11 bases from J, leaving 18 bases between. Germline V lookup: CDR1 MNHEY, CDR2 SVGAGI. The CDR3 region has the DNA TGTGCCAGCAGTTACAGACTACCTCTGGGGGAGCAGTACTTC. Encoded protein: CASSYRLPLGEQYF.

This clone was picked up one time. The chain carries TRBV28 and TRBJ2-7, with 12 bases fitting TRBD1. The CDR3 runs to 15 residues. Losses at the gene ends were 6 bases for V and 4 bases for J; bases not matched to a gene: 7. Germline V gene sequence: CDR1 MDHEN, CDR2 SYDVKM. This chain's CDR3 is CASSDGTGGRYEQYF. For the CDR3, the DNA is TGTGCCAGCAGCGACGGGACAGGGGGCCGGTACGAGCAGTACTTC.

The chain joins TRBV19 to TRBJ1-1, with 9 nucleotides matching TRBD1. This CDR3 comprises 15 residues. Germline values: CDR1 LNHDA, CDR2 SQIVND (reference sequence). Trimming at V came to 6 bases and at J to 4 bases, leaving 9 bases not matched to a gene. The CDR3 loop is CASRNPGQGFTEAFF. The CDR3 nucleotides are TGTGCCAGTAGGAACCCGGGACAGGGATTCACTGAAGCTTTCTTT.

The V and J genes are TRBV5-4 and TRBJ1-2, with D uncertain. CDR1 is SGHNT and CDR2 is YYREEE in the germline V gene (reference sequence). CDR3 length: 15 amino acids. V was trimmed by 4 bases and J by 2 bases, leaving 15 bases between them. CDR3 bases: TGTGCCAGCAGCCCCCCTCCCCCCGGGAACTATGGCTACACCTTC. Encoded protein: CASSPPPPGNYGYTF. The variable domain in full, completed from reference TRBV5-4 and TRBJ1-2, reads ETGVTQSPTHLIKTRGQQVTLRCSSQSGHNTVSWYQQALGQGPQFIFQYYREEENGRGNFPPRFSGLQFPNYSSELNVNALELDDSALYLCASSPPPPGNYGYTFGSGTRLTVV.

V gene TRBV5-1 combines with J gene TRBJ2-2; D ambiguous. V lost 0 bases to trimming and J lost 0 bases, with 6 bases between them. This CDR3 has 15 amino acids. Germline CDR1 is SGHRS and CDR2 is YFSETQ. The CDR3 bases are TGCGCCAGCAGCTTGGAGAACCCGAACACCGGGGAGCTGTTTTTT. Translation gives CASSLENPNTGELFF.

This clone was seen a handful of times. The chain carries TRBV11-2 and TRBJ1-2; D may be TRBD1 (5 bases). Trimming left V 5 bases short and J 4 bases short, with 17 bases between. This CDR3 spans 15 amino acids. Germline V gives CDR1 SGHAT, CDR2 FQNNGV. The CDR3 region is CASSPLEGLGYGYTF. The CDR3 DNA reads as TGTGCCAGCAGCCCCTTGGAGGGGTTGGGCTATGGCTACACCTTC.

About this clone itself: Other DNA sequences in this sample translate to the same CDR3. The chain uses TRBV7-2 and TRBJ1-1, with 9 bases aligning to TRBD1. The CDR3 is made up of 14 amino acids. The V gene end was trimmed by 0 bases and the J gene end by 4 bases; junction bases not matched to a gene: 0. Germline-derived CDR1 and CDR2 are SGHTA and FQGNSA. The CDR3 DNA follows: TGTGCCAGCAGCTTAGCGACAGGGGGCACTGAAGCTTTCTTT. This translates into CASSLATGGTEAFF.

About this clone itself: Other nucleotide sequences in the sample specify the same CDR3. The chain carries TRBV5-5 and TRBJ2-7; D gene uncertain. This CDR3 is 13 amino acids long. Germline CDR1 reads SGHKS; CDR2 reads YYEKEE (reference sequence). The V end lost 0 bases, the J end lost 4 bases, and 8 bases lay between the germline ends. CDR3 protein: CASSLDRPYEQYF. The CDR3 DNA is TGTGCCAGCAGCTTGGACCGGCCATACGAGCAGTACTTC.

The chain uses TRBV25-1 and TRBJ2-7; the match to TRBD2 covers 7 bases. CDR3 length: 15 amino acids. Germline CDR1 and CDR2: MGHDK and SYGVNS. V dropped 1 base and J dropped 3; count of bases not matched to a gene: 6. The CDR3 DNA reads TGTGCCAGCAGTGAATCGGGGGGAAGGGGCTACGAGCAGTACTTC. It specifies CASSESGGRGYEQYF.

The sample holds one count of this clone. This chain connects TRBV11-3 to TRBJ2-7; a weak D match, TRBD2 (6 bases). The germline gives CDR1 SGHNT, CDR2 YENEEA. Deletions cut 4 bases from V and 2 bases from J, with 12 bases between. CDR3 length: 14 amino acids. The CDR3 loop reads CASSSTREAYEQYF. CDR3 bases: TGTGCCAGCAGCTCAACAAGGGAGGCCTACGAGCAGTACTTC.

This chain joins TRBV5-6 and TRBJ1-4; 7 bases map to TRBD1. Germline V lookup: CDR1 SGHDT, CDR2 YYEEEE. The CDR3 has 15 amino acids. J lost 5 bases, V lost 4 bases, and 8 bases had no gene match. The CDR3: CASSAPGTANEKLFF. The CDR3 bases are TGTGCCAGCAGCGCTCCCGGGACAGCAAATGAAAAACTGTTTTTT.

V usage is TRBV5-1 and J usage is TRBJ2-5, with TRBD2 identical over 8 bases. V gave up 0 bases and J gave up 4 bases; unmatched junction bases: 11. The CDR3 sequence is 17 residues long. The V gene's germline CDR1 is SGHRS and CDR2 YFSETQ. CDR3 sequence reads: CASSLVAGGAGRETQYF. The DNA of the CDR3 is TGCGCCAGCAGCTTGGTCGCGGGGGGCGCGGGTAGAGAGACCCAGTACTTC.

The chain carries TRBV28 and TRBJ1-2, with D maybe TRBD1 (6 bases). V was shortened by 6 bases and J by 6 bases, with 20 bases between the two germline ends. Germline-derived CDR1 and CDR2 are MDHEN and SYDVKM. This CDR3 region has 15 residues. CDR3 in amino acids: CASRRTSGTQNGYTF. The CDR3, as DNA: TGTGCCAGCAGGCGAACTTCCGGGACACAGAATGGCTACACCTTC.

The V call is TRBV29-1, the J call TRBJ2-7, with D possibly TRBD1 on 5 matching bases. The germline V gene has CDR1 SQVTM and CDR2 ANQGSEA. The CDR3 contains 12 residues. Trimming removed 5 bases from V and 2 bases from J, with 10 bases in between. The CDR3 DNA sequence: TGCAGCGTTAGCCGGACACCCTACGAGCAGTACTTC. It codes for CSVSRTPYEQYF.

The chain is built from TRBV11-3 and TRBJ2-5; possible D gene TRBD1, 5 bases. The CDR3 runs to 15 residues. Trimming left V 5 bases short and J 1 base short, with 14 bases between. Germline values: CDR1 SGHNT, CDR2 YENEEA. The DNA for the CDR3 is TGTGCCAGCAGCCCCTCCGGACAACTCCAAGAGACCCAGTACTTC. Its translation: CASSPSGQLQETQYF.

The chain uses TRBV11-2 and TRBJ2-1; no reliable D call. The CDR3 length is 15 residues. Between the trimmed V and J ends, which lost 5 bases and 0 bases, there was a span of 11 bases. Germline V gene sequence: CDR1 SGHAT, CDR2 FQNNGV. The chain's CDR3 is CASSPKSSSYNEQFF. In nucleotides, the CDR3 is TGTGCCAGCAGCCCTAAGTCCAGCTCCTACAATGAGCAGTTCTTC.

The V gene is TRBV7-9, the J gene TRBJ2-3, with D possibly being TRBD1 or TRBD2 (5 bases each). Trimming removed 4 bases at V and 7 bases at J, with 15 bases between. Germline V CDR1 and CDR2: SEHNR, FQNEAQ (reference sequence). The CDR3 consists of 14 residues. The CDR3 loop is CASSSPRGANTQYF. DNA of the CDR3: TGTGCCAGCAGCTCCCCTAGGGGAGCGAATACGCAGTATTTT.

V usage is TRBV5-1 and J usage is TRBJ1-1; possible D gene TRBD1, 5 bases. Per the germline V gene, CDR1 is SGHRS and CDR2 is YFSETQ. V was clipped by 4 bases and J by 5 bases, with 15 bases between them. The CDR3 contains 14 residues. CDR3 sequence: CASSPQGLGTEAFF. CDR3 sequence (DNA): TGCGCCAGCAGCCCGCAGGGCCTCGGGACTGAAGCTTTCTTT. The variable domain in full, completed from reference TRBV5-1 and TRBJ1-1, reads KAGVTQTPRYLIKTRGQQVTLSCSPISGHRSVSWYQQTPGQGLQFLFEYFSETQRNKGNFPGRFSGRQFSNSRSEMNVSTLELGDSALYLCASSPQGLGTEAFFGQGTRLTVV.

The chain is built from TRBV5-1 and TRBJ2-5; maybe TRBD1 (6 bases). The germline V gene has CDR1 SGHRS and CDR2 YFSETQ. CDR3 length: 13 amino acids. V was cut by 4 bases and J by 4 bases, with 11 bases left in between. This CDR3 reads CASSVQGRETQYF. CDR3 coding DNA: TGCGCCAGCAGCGTACAGGGACGAGAGACCCAGTACTTC.

Of note for this clone: The sample carries other DNA sequences with the same CDR3. This chain joins TRBV6-5 and TRBJ1-3, with 7 bases identical to TRBD1. This CDR3 region has 15 residues. The germline gives CDR1 MNHEY, CDR2 SVGAGI. V lost 0 bases to trimming and J lost 2 bases; unmatched junction nucleotides: 1. In DNA form, the CDR3 reads TGTGCCAGCAGTTACTCAGGGGGCACTGGAAACACCATATATTTT. This gives the protein CASSYSGGTGNTIYF.

This clone was seen more than once but under ten times. The chain has TRBV29-1 and TRBJ1-1, with unresolved D. Looked up from germline, CDR1 is SQVTM and CDR2 is ANQGSEA. The CDR3 runs 11 residues. V dropped 1 base and J dropped 11 bases, with 11 bases sitting between them. DNA of the CDR3: TGCAGCGTTGAAGTAACAAAAGGGGCTTTCTTT. This codes for CSVEVTKGAFF.

The chain carries TRBV10-3 and TRBJ1-4; D not certain. The V gene's germline CDR1 is ENHRY and CDR2 SYGVKD. The CDR3 is 15 amino acids. V lost 3 bases and J 0 bases, leaving 8 bases between the germline ends. In nucleotides, the CDR3 is TGTGCCATCAGTGAAGGGCAGGCAACTAATGAAAAACTGTTTTTT. Translating gives CAISEGQATNEKLFF.

The rearrangement links TRBV7-2 to TRBJ1-4, with unresolved D. This CDR3 region has 15 residues. CDR1 is SGHTA and CDR2 is FQGNSA in the germline V gene. The V and J ends lost 4 bases and 7 bases respectively, with 16 bases between them. CDR3 in DNA: TGTGCCAGCAGCTCCTACGGCGATGGAGTTGAAAAACTGTTTTTT. Encoded protein: CASSSYGDGVEKLFF. Variable domain in full (rest from reference TRBV7-2 and TRBJ1-4): GAGVSQSPSNKVTEKGKDVELRCDPISGHTALYWYRQSLGQGLEFLIYFQGNSAPDKSGLPSDRFSAERTGGSVSTLTIQRTQQEDSAVYLCASSSYGDGVEKLFFGSGTQLSVL.

The chain couples TRBV11-2 to TRBJ2-5, with 10 bases fitting TRBD2. This CDR3 has 17 amino acids. After removal of 7 bases from V and 4 bases from J, the junction contained 15 bases not matched to a gene. Germline assignment: CDR1 SGHAT and CDR2 FQNNGV. In nucleotides, the CDR3 is TGTGCCAGCAAGGTGTGGGAACGAGCGGGAGGGGGAGAGACCCAGTACTTC. This codes for CASKVWERAGGGETQYF.

This chain links TRBV2 with TRBJ1-6; TRBD1 matches 8 bases. Per germline, CDR1 SNHLY and CDR2 FYNNEI. The ends lost 7 bases at V and 8 bases at J; junction bases unmatched: 7. The CDR3 extends over 14 amino acids. The CDR3 bases are TGTGCCAGCACGAAAGAGACAGGGGATTCACCCCTCCACTTT. Its translation is CASTKETGDSPLHF.

The V gene is TRBV5-4, the J gene TRBJ2-1; D may correspond to TRBD1 or TRBD2 (6 bases each). This CDR3 is built from 15 residues. V dropped 1 base and J dropped 7 bases, with 15 bases sitting between them. In germline, CDR1 is SGHNT, CDR2 YYREEE (reference sequence). The CDR3 is CASSLFGGAKNEQFF. The CDR3 nucleotides read TGTGCCAGCAGCTTGTTCGGGGGCGCGAAAAATGAGCAGTTCTTC.

As to this clone: The junction shows a germline mismatch at one end, possibly a read error. This rearrangement joins TRBV5-1 to TRBJ2-3; 7 bases map to TRBD1. This CDR3 region has 12 residues. Germline CDR1 SGHRS, CDR2 YFSETQ. The CDR3 DNA follows: TGCGCCAGCAGCCCGAGACAGGGATATGTCCATTTT. Encoded protein: CASSPRQGYVHF.

V and J are TRBV7-9 and TRBJ2-1; a possible D gene is TRBD2 (5 bases). V lost 7 bases to trimming and J lost 4 bases, with 11 bases between them. This CDR3 region has 13 residues. Germline V CDR1 and CDR2: SEHNR, FQNEAQ (reference sequence). CDR3 DNA: TGTGCCAGCACCCCCCGAGGGTACAATGAGCAGTTCTTC. Protein product: CASTPRGYNEQFF.